This T cell receptor beta chain was identified during a study of T cell repertoires in cytomegalovirus infection. Study-level background: As its CMV epitopes, the study selected recently identified HLA-C-restricted and well-studied HLA-B-restricted targets. Carrying CMV and the relevant HLA type showed in public TCR beta signatures. Study-wide results and limits: CMV carriers with the relevant HLA were identified by cumulative public TCR beta family frequency. HLA-C-restricted CMV clonotypes gave the most frequent clonotype in two of eight donors.

TCRdb called the reads again in MiXCR, with one record for every CDR3 protein. The data contain about a million distinct CDR3 sequences, approximately 31% of them singletons. This clonotype was detected many times. Its specificity is not known. The CDR3 has 14 amino acids. CDR1 is SGHTA, CDR2 FQGNSA, per germline. V dropped 3 bases and J dropped 13; count of bases not matched to a gene: 9. The gene calls are TRBV7-2 and TRBJ2-1; 10 nucleotides align to TRBD2. This clonotype originated in a human donor in good health (CMV status not recorded). Some clones in this sample may be carry-over from other donors' samples. The sample in question was cultured CD8+ T cells from PBMCs, obtained from culture after CMV antigen stimulation. In nucleotides, the CDR3 is TGTGCCAGCAGCTTGAGTCTAGCGGGGGTAGGACAGTTCTTC. It is translated as CASSLSLAGVGQFF.